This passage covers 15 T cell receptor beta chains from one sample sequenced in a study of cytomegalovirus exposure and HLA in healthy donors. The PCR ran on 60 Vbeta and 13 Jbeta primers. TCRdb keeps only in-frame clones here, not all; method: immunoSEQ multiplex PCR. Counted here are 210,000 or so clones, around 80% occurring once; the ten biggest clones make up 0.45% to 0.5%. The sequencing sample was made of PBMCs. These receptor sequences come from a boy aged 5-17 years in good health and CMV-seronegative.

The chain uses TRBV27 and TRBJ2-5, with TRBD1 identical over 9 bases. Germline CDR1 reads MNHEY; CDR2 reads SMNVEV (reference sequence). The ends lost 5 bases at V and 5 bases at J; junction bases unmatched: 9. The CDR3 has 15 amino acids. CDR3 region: CASSINRGRGETQYF. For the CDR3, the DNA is TGTGCCAGCAGTATCAACAGGGGGCGCGGGGAGACCCAGTACTTC.

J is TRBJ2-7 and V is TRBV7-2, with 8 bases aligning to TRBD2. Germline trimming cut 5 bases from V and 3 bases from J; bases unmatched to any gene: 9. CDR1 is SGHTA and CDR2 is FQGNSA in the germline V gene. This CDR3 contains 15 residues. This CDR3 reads CASSPGAAGVYEQYF. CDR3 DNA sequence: TGTGCCAGCAGCCCCGGGGCAGCGGGGGTCTACGAGCAGTACTTC. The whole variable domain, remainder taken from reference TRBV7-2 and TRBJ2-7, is GAGVSQSPSNKVTEKGKDVELRCDPISGHTALYWYRQSLGQGLEFLIYFQGNSAPDKSGLPSDRFSAERTGGSVSTLTIQRTQQEDSAVYLCASSPGAAGVYEQYFGPGTRLTVT.

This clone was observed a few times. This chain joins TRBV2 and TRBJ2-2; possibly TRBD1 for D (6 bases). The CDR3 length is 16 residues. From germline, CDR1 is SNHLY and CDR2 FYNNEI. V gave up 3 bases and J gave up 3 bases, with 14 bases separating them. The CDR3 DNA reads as TGTGCCAGCAGTGAGAATTACAGGGACGACACCGGGGAGCTGTTTTTT. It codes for CASSENYRDDTGELFF.

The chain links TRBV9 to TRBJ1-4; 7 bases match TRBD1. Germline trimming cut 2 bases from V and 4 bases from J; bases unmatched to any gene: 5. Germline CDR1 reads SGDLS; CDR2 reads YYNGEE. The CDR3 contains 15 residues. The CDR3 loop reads CASSVRDRNNEKLFF. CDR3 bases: TGTGCCAGCAGCGTGCGGGACAGAAATAATGAAAAACTGTTTTTT. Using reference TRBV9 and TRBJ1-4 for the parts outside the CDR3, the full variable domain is DSGVTQTPKHLITATGQRVTLRCSPRSGDLSVYWYQQSLDQGLQFLIQYYNGEERAKGNILERFSAQQFPDLHSELNLSSLELGDSALYFCASSVRDRNNEKLFFGSGTQLSVL.

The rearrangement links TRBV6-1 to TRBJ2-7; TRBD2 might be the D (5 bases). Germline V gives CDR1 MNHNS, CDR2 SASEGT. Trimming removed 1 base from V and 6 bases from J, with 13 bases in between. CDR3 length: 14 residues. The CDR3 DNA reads TGTGCCAGCAGTGAAGGAGACTATTCGTTCGAGCAGTACTTC. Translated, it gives CASSEGDYSFEQYF.

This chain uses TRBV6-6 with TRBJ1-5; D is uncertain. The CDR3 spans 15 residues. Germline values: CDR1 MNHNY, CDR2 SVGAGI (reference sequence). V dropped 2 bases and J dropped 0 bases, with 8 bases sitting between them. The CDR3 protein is CASSYGVYSNQPQHF. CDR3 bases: TGTGCCAGCAGTTACGGAGTGTATAGCAATCAGCCCCAGCATTTT.

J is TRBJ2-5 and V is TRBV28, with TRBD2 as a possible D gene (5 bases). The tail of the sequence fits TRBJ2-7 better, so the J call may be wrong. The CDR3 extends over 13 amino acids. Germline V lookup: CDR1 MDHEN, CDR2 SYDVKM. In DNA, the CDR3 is TGTGCCAGCTCCTCCGGGATGAACTACGAGCAGTACTTC. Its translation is CASSSGMNYEQYF.

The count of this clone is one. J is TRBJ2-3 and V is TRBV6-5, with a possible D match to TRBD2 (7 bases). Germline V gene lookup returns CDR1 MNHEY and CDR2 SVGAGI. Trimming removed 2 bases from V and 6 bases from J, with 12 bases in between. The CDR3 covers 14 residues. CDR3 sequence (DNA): TGTGCCAGCAGTTACCTAGGGGGGGAGGATACGCAGTATTTT. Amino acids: CASSYLGGEDTQYF.

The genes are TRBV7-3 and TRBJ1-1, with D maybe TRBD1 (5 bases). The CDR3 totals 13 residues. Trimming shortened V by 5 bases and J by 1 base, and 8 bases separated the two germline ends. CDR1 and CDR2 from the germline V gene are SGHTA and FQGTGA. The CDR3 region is CASSRGWNTEAFF. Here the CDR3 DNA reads TGTGCCAGCAGCCGGGGGTGGAACACTGAAGCTTTCTTT. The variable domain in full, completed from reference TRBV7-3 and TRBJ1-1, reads GAGVSQTPSNKVTEKGKYVELRCDPISGHTALYWYRQSLGQGPEFLIYFQGTGAADDSGLPNDRFFAVRPEGSVSTLKIQRTERGDSAVYLCASSRGWNTEAFFGQGTRLTVV.

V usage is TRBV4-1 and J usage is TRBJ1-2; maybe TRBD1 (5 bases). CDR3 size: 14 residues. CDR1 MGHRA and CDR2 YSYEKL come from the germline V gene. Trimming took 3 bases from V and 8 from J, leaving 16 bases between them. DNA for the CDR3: TGCGCCAGCAGCCAGATGGTAAGGGGCGGCGGCTACACCTTC. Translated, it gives CASSQMVRGGGYTF.

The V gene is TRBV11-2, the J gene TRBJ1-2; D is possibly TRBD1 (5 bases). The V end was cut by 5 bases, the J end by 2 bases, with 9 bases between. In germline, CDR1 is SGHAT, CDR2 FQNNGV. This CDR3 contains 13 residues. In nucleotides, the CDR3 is TGTGCCAGCAGCCGGACACCCAACTATGGCTACACCTTC. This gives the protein CASSRTPNYGYTF.

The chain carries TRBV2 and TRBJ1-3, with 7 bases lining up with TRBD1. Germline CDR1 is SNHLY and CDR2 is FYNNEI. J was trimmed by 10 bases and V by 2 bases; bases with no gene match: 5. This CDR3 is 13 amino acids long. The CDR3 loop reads CASSESSRGTIYF. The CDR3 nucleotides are TGTGCCAGCAGTGAATCTAGCAGGGGGACCATATATTTT.

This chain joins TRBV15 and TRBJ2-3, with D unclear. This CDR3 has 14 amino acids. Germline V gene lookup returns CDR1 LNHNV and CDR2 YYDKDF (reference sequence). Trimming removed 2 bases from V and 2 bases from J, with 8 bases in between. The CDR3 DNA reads TGTGCCACCAGCAGATCAGGTCTCACAGATACGCAGTATTTT. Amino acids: CATSRSGLTDTQYF.

The CDR3 loop reads CASSPMGASAGELFF. CDR3 bases: TGTGCCAGCTCACCCATGGGGGCTTCGGCCGGGGAGCTGTTTTTT. The chain links TRBV18 to TRBJ2-2; perhaps TRBD1 as D (6 bases). In germline, CDR1 is KGHSH, CDR2 LQKENI. The CDR3 has 15 residues. V lost 3 bases, J lost 6 bases, and 14 bases lay in between.

The DNA for the CDR3 is TGTGCCAGCAGCGTAGCCCCGACAGGGGTCTATGGCTACACCTTC. Translating it yields CASSVAPTGVYGYTF. The genes are TRBV9 and TRBJ1-2, with 8 bases fitting TRBD1. The CDR3 spans 15 residues. J lost 4 bases, V lost 0 bases, and 5 bases had no gene match. Germline loops: CDR1 SGDLS, CDR2 YYNGEE.